This is a list of T cell receptor beta chains from one sample in a study of T cell responses to AZD1222 COVID-19 vaccine. Data came from immunoSEQ multiplex PCR; TCRdb stores just in-frame clones and leaves some out. This table has around 140,000 clones, 85% to 95% appearing once. Sequencing used peripheral blood, obtained 28 days after the second AZD1222 dose. These receptors came from an adult who received the AZD1222 COVID-19 vaccine. The CDR3 runs from the conserved cysteine through the conserved F or W. Each record gives: J gene, V gene, CDR3 protein.

TRBJ2-1	TRBV7-9	CASSTARDSGGTSGALPYNEQFF
TRBJ1-2	TRBV30	CAWSYRVHGYTF
TRBJ2-7	TRBV7-9	CASSQGGGDYEQYF
TRBJ2-1	TRBV6-2/TRBV6-3	CASRRGLADNEQFF
TRBJ2-2	TRBV7-8	CASSSTGELFF
TRBJ1-1	TRBV6-6	CASLDTLNTEAFF
TRBJ1-6	TRBV6-5	CASSYSIAREPSRLHF
TRBJ2-5	TRBV11-1	CASSRQGAKETQYF
TRBJ1-5	TRBV28	CATMGPGPQHF
TRBJ1-2	TRBV28	CASSLQGPYGYTF
TRBJ1-5	TRBV19	CASSILSGTLNQPQHF
TRBJ2-4	TRBV27	CASSLGQGGYIQYF
TRBJ2-3	TRBV2	CANSEGLAGSGTQYF
TRBJ1-5	TRBV28	CASSPGGTRNQPQHF
TRBJ2-7	TRBV5-1	CASSLATGYEQYF
TRBJ2-5	TRBV19	CASRGTGGRETQYF
TRBJ1-6	TRBV10-3	CAIRVSDRANSPLHF
TRBJ1-6	TRBV5-1	CASSLEERSPLHF
TRBJ1-5	TRBV7-2	CASSLGTGGNQPQHF
TRBJ2-5	TRBV23-1	CASSQRTSQETQYF
TRBJ1-1	TRBV4-1	CASSQDRMAGSLRGTEAFF
TRBJ1-1	TRBV29-1	CSVAGRTGAEAFF
TRBJ2-7	TRBV27	CASSLLTVPYEQYF
TRBJ2-3	TRBV9	CASSVGSSGRAGDTQYF
TRBJ1-5	TRBV6-5	CASSSGVYSNQPQHF
TRBJ2-1	TRBV5-1	CASSLAGARSYNEQFF
TRBJ2-3	TRBV9	CASSARLAGRLTDTQYF
TRBJ1-2	TRBV3-1/TRBV3-2	CASSQTRRNYGYTF
TRBJ2-1	TRBV27	CASSSSRDRGELTGPYNEQFF
TRBJ1-2	TRBV30	CAWSIPDKTSGGYTF
TRBJ1-6	TRBV30	CAWSTGAGSPLHF
TRBJ1-2	TRBV7-3	CASSPIGSREQRGYTF
TRBJ2-4	TRBV2	CASSEALTGMYIQYF
TRBJ1-5	TRBV28	CASSPYGDQPQHF
TRBJ1-1	TRBV7-2	CASSFSGQPNTEAFF
TRBJ1-6	TRBV25-1	CASRSKQGVNSPLHF
TRBJ2-5	TRBV7-2	CASSPLPTSGSKETQYF
TRBJ2-1	TRBV6-5	CASSYGRLASLNEQFF
TRBJ1-1	TRBV29-1	CSVGTGENTEAFF
TRBJ2-7	TRBV28	CAIGLPSGSYEQYF
TRBJ1-2	TRBV18	CASSPTGEVYGYTF
TRBJ2-1	TRBV9	CASSVGSQGAYEQFF
TRBJ1-2	TRBV2	CASSVTTDGYGYTF
TRBJ2-5	TRBV28	CASLGVSAETQYF
TRBJ2-7	TRBV5-1	CASSLGSGDYYEQYF
TRBJ2-3	TRBV18	CASSLAGASTDTQYF
TRBJ2-7	TRBV27	CASSPTATYEQYF
TRBJ1-6	TRBV27	CASRQTGGQYNSPLHF
TRBJ1-4	TRBV28	CASSADREGEKLFF
TRBJ1-6	TRBV19	CASSMSGRDNSPLHF
TRBJ1-3	TRBV29-1	CSVVPDSGNTIYF
TRBJ1-4	TRBV6-2/TRBV6-3	CASSHGAGRGKLFF
TRBJ2-7	TRBV14	CASSQEGHIYEQYF